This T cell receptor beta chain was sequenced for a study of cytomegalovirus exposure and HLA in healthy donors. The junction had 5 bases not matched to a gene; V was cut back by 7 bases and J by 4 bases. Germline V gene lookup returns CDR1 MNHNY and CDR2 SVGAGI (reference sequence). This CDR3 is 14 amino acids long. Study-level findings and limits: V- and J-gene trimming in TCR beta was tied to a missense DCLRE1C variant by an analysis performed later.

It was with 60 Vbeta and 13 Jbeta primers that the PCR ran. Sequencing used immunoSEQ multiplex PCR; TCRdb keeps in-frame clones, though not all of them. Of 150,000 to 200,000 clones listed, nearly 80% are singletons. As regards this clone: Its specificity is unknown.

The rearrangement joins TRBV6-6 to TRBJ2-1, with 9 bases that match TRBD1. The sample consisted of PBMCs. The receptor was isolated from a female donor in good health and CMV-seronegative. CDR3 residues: CASTGQGPYNEQFF. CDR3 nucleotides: TGTGCCAGCACCGGACAGGGGCCTTACAATGAGCAGTTCTTC.